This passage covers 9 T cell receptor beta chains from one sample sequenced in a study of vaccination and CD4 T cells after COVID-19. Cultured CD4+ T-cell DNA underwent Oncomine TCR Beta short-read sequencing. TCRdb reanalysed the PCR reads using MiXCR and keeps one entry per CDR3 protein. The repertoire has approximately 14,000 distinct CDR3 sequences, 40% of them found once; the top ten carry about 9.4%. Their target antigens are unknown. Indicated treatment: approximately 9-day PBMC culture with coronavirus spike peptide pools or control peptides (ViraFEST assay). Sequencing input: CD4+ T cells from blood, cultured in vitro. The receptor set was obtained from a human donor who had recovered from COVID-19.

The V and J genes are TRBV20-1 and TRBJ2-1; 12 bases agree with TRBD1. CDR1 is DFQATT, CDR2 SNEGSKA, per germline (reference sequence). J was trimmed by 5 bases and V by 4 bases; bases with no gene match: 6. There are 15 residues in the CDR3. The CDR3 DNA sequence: TGCAGTGCTAACCGGGACAGGGGGCGAAACAATGAGCAGTTCTTC. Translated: CSANRDRGRNNEQFF.

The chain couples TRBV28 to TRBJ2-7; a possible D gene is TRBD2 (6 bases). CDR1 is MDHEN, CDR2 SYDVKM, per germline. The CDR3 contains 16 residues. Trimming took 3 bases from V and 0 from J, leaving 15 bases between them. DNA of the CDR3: TGTGCCAGCAGTTTGCTGGGACTCCAGAGCTCCTACGAGCAGTACTTC. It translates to CASSLLGLQSSYEQYF.

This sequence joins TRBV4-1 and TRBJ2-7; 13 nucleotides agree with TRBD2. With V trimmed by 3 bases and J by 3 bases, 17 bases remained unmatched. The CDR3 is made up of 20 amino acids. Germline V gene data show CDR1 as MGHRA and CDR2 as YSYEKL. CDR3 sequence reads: CASSQGKWGSRTSGGYEQYF. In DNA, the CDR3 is TGCGCCAGCAGCCAGGGGAAGTGGGGCTCCCGGACTAGCGGGGGCTACGAGCAGTACTTC.

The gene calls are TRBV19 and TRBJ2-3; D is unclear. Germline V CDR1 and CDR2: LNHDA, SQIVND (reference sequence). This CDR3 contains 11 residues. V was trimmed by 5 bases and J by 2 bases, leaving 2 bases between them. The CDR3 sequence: CASSHTDTQYF. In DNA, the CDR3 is TGTGCCAGTAGTCACACAGATACGCAGTATTTT.

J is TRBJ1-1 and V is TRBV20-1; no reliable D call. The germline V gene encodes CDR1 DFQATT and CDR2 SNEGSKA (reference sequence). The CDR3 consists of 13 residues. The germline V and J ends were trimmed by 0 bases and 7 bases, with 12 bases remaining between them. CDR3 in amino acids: CSARDPTTVEAFF. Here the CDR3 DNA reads TGCAGTGCTAGAGATCCGACAACAGTTGAAGCTTTCTTT.

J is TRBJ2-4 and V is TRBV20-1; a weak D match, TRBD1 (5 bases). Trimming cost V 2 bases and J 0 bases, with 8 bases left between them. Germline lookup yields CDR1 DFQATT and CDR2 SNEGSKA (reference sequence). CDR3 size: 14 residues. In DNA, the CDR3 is TGCAGTGCTAGAACTCAGGGAGCCAAAAACATTCAGTACTTC. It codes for CSARTQGAKNIQYF.

The CDR3 sequence is CASSLDGQNSNQPQHF. CDR3 DNA sequence: TGCGCCAGCAGCCTAGACGGACAGAATAGCAATCAGCCCCAGCATTTT. The chain is built from TRBV5-1 and TRBJ1-5, with a weak D call TRBD1 (6 bases). CDR1 and CDR2 (germline): SGHRS, YFSETQ. CDR3 size: 16 residues. V lost 4 bases and J lost 0, with 14 bases in between.

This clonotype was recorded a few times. CDR3 sequence reads: CASMIERGNTIYF. The DNA for the CDR3 is TGTGCCAGCATGATAGAAAGAGGAAACACCATATATTTT. The gene calls are TRBV2 and TRBJ1-3, with unresolved D. Per the germline V gene, CDR1 is SNHLY and CDR2 is FYNNEI. This CDR3 contains 13 residues. V lost 7 bases to trimming and J lost 4 bases, with 11 bases between them.

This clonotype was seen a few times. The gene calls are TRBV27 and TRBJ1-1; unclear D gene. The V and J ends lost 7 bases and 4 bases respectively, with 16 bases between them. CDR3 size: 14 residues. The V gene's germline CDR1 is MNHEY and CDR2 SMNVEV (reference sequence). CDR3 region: CASTPAGKGTEAFF. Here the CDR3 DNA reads TGTGCCAGCACCCCTGCGGGGAAAGGCACTGAAGCTTTCTTT.